This note documents a single T cell receptor beta chain sequence. The sample comes from a study of T cell changes during pregnancy in multiple sclerosis. Assay used: immunoSEQ multiplex PCR; TCRdb lists only in-frame clones, some missing. The sample carries about 64,000 clones, more than 75% recorded once. Material: peripheral blood, obtained in the second trimester of pregnancy. This receptor was taken from a female donor with multiple sclerosis, enrolled in a pregnancy study.

The CDR3, as DNA: TGTGCCAGCAGTCCCCCCGGCGGCGGGGGGGCCACAGATACGCAGTATTTT. This sequence encodes CASSPPGGGGATDTQYF. This rearrangement joins TRBV28 to TRBJ2-3; 9 bases are shared with TRBD2. Germline CDR1 MDHEN, CDR2 SYDVKM. Germline trimming cut 5 bases from V and 2 bases from J; bases unmatched to any gene: 11. This CDR3 region has 17 residues.